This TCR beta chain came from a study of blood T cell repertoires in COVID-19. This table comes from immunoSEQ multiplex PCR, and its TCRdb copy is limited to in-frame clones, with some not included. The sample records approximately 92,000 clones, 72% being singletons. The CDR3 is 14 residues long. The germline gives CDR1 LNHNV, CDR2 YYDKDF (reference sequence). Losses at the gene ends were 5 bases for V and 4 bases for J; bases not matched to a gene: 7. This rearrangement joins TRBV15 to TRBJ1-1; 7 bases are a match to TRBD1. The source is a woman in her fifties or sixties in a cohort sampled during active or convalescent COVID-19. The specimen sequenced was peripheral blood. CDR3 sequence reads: CATSRQGRLTEAFF. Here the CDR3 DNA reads TGTGCCACCAGCCGACAGGGTCGACTCACTGAAGCTTTCTTT.